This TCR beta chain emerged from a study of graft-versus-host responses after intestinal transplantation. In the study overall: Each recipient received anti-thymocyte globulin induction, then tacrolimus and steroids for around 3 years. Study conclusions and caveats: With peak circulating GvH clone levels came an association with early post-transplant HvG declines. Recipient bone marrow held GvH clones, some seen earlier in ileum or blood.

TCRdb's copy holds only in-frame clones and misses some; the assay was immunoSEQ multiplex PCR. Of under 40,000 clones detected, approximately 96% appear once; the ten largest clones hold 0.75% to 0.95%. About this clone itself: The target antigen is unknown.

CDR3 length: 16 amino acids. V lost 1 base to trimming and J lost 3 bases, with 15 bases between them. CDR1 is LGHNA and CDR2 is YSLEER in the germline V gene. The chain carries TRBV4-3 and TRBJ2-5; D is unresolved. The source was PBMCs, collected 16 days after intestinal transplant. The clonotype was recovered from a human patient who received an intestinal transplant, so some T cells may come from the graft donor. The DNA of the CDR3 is TGCGCCAGCAGCCAAGGGTTTGGCCAGTTTGAAGAGACCCAGTACTTC. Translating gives CASSQGFGQFEETQYF.